This T cell receptor beta chain was sequenced in a study of regulatory T cells in long-lasting Graves disease. General observations from the study: Researchers reported studying only peripheral blood, not thyroid tissue.

Building the TCR beta libraries relied on iRepertoire HTBI primers, and CDR3 regions underwent Arm-PCR. TCRdb re-analysed the multiplex PCR reads in MiXCR, keeping a single row per CDR3 protein. The sample records 300,000 to 350,000 distinct CDR3 sequences, about 20% being singletons. This clonotype was counted many times. No antigen is known for it. Described time point: persistent/refractory GD, antithyroid drugs over 5 years with positive TRAb. From RNA extracted from PBMCs, the TCR library was made. The peripheral blood volume drawn was around 9.6 milliliters, and it was collected into EDTA tubes. The V end was cut by 4 bases, the J end by 5 bases, with 15 bases between. The length of the CDR3 is 14 residues. The germline V gene encodes CDR1 SGDLS and CDR2 YYNGEE.

The TCR was taken from a female donor with Graves disease. The rearrangement uses TRBV9 and TRBJ1-1; TRBD1 might be the D (6 bases). The input for sequencing was peripheral blood mononuclear cells (PBMCs), taken when the disease was refractory, from a patient treated with antithyroid drugs. The CDR3 loop is CASSPIPGETEAFF. For the CDR3, the DNA is TGTGCCAGCAGCCCCATACCAGGGGAAACTGAAGCTTTCTTT.